Following are 10 T cell receptor beta chains from one sample sequenced in a study of blood T cells in healthy people across ages. A second PCR, run for roughly 7 to 12 cycles, used a sample-barcoded 5' primer plus a J-beta primer mix. From the 5' RACE reads, TCRdb called clonotypes with MiXCR, one entry per CDR3 protein. Here the sample spans hundreds of thousands of distinct CDR3 sequences, roughly 43% being singletons. Sequenced: blood. The source is a man aged 25 to 45 in good health.

The V and J genes are TRBV6-5 and TRBJ2-5, with D perhaps being TRBD1 or TRBD2 (5 bases each). The CDR3 consists of 14 residues. The germline V gene encodes CDR1 MNHEY and CDR2 SVGAGI. Deletions cut 4 bases from V and 1 base from J, with 10 bases between. This chain's CDR3 is CASSWGRFQETQYF. The CDR3 coding sequence is TGTGCCAGCAGTTGGGGACGGTTCCAAGAGACCCAGTACTTC.

J is TRBJ1-4 and V is TRBV6-5; D remains ambiguous. Germline lookup yields CDR1 MNHEY and CDR2 SVGAGI. The ends were cut back, 0 bases at V and 0 bases at J, with 8 bases in the middle. The CDR3 contains 16 residues. CDR3 in DNA: TGTGCCAGCAGTTACTCAAACGGTGCAACTAATGAAAAACTGTTTTTT. Protein: CASSYSNGATNEKLFF.

This clonotype was detected only a few times. In nucleotides, the CDR3 is TGCAGTGCCGCGGGACAGGGGGCGGTCAATGAGCAGTTCTTC. Residues: CSAAGQGAVNEQFF. This chain connects TRBV20-1 to TRBJ2-1, with TRBD1 identical over 12 bases. The CDR3 totals 14 residues. Germline values: CDR1 DFQATT, CDR2 SNEGSKA (reference sequence). The V gene end was trimmed by 6 bases and the J gene end by 6 bases; junction bases not matched to a gene: 6.

V and J are TRBV12-3 or TRBV12-4 and TRBJ2-3; D remains unclear. With 5 bases removed from V and 4 bases from J, the gap between germline ends came to 10 bases. The CDR3 totals 13 residues. CDR3 DNA sequence: TGTGCCAGCAGTGGGGTGGCGGCAGATACGCAGTATTTT. As protein: CASSGVAADTQYF.

This sequence joins TRBV27 and TRBJ2-7; 13 bases are a match to TRBD2. There are 15 residues in the CDR3. The germline gives CDR1 MNHEY, CDR2 SMNVEV (reference sequence). V shed 4 bases and J 7 bases; nucleotides not matched to a gene: 7. CDR3 DNA: TGTGCCAGCAGTTCTGGACTAGCGGGGGCGGGTGAGCAGTACTTC. Amino acid sequence: CASSSGLAGAGEQYF.

Concerning this clonotype itself: This may stem from a read error, because a much larger clone lies one nucleotide away. As the CDR3 is not closed by the conserved phenylalanine or tryptophan, this likely results from a read error. The rearrangement links TRBV11-2 to TRBJ2-4, with TRBD1 matching 8 bases. The CDR3 is 17 residues long. The germline gives CDR1 SGHAT, CDR2 FQNNGV. V lost 5 bases, J lost 2 bases, and 11 bases stayed unmatched. CDR3 sequence reads: CASSLSQGVETKNIQYL. In DNA form, the CDR3 reads TGTGCCAGCAGCCTATCACAGGGGGTGGAAACCAAAAACATTCAGTACCTC.

The rearrangement joins TRBV14 to TRBJ2-7; TRBD2 matches 8 bases. Germline-derived CDR1 and CDR2 are SGHDN and FVKESK. V lost 3 bases, J lost 2 bases, and 9 bases stayed unmatched. CDR3 size: 16 residues. The CDR3 bases are TGTGCCAGCAGCCAGGCCCTAGCGGGCGGCACCTACGAGCAGTACTTC. Amino acids: CASSQALAGGTYEQYF.

CDR3 loop: CASSGAIPYEQYF. Written as DNA, the CDR3 is TGCGCCAGCTCCGGGGCTATTCCCTACGAGCAGTACTTC. The chain uses TRBV5-1 and TRBJ2-7; D might be TRBD1 or TRBD2, each matching 5 bases. The length of the CDR3 is 13 residues. The V gene lost 7 bases and the J gene lost 2 bases, with 13 bases spanning the gap. Germline CDR1 is SGHRS and CDR2 is YFSETQ.

The chain recombines TRBV7-9 with TRBJ2-3; 10 bases agree with TRBD1. Looked up from germline, CDR1 is SEHNR and CDR2 is FQNEAQ (reference sequence). The ends lost 3 bases at V and 0 bases at J; junction bases unmatched: 3. CDR3 length equals 16 residues. CDR3 protein: CASSLTGGDSTDTQYF. CDR3 nucleotides: TGTGCCAGCAGCTTGACAGGGGGCGATAGCACAGATACGCAGTATTTT. Full variable domain (outside the CDR3, taken from reference TRBV7-9 and TRBJ2-3): DTGVSQNPRHKITKRGQNVTFRCDPISEHNRLYWYRQTLGQGPEFLTYFQNEAQLEKSRLLSDRFSAERPKGSFSTLEIQRTEQGDSAMYLCASSLTGGDSTDTQYFGPGTRLTVL.

This CDR3 is CASSGQGVNEQFF. For the CDR3, the DNA is TGTGCCAGCAGCGGACAGGGGGTTAATGAGCAGTTCTTC. The chain recombines TRBV6-2 or TRBV6-3 with TRBJ2-1, with 10 bases lining up with TRBD1. Trimming removed 6 bases from V and 7 bases from J; junction bases left unmatched: 3. The germline gives CDR1 MNHEY, CDR2 SVGEGT. The CDR3 has 13 residues.